The T cell receptor beta chain described here comes from a study of blood T cell repertoires in COVID-19. The wider study: The origin of the acute and convalescent COVID-19 samples was the United States, Italy and Spain. Nucleic acid was either cDNA or gDNA, and it came from T cells, B-cell-depleted T cells, or PBMCs.

This clone was observed a few times. Study processing details: Estimated nucleated cell counts came from reference gene primer amplification. The method was immunoSEQ multiplex PCR; TCRdb's version includes in-frame clones alone and lacks a portion of them. D and trimming come from the DNA, and the V and J calls and clone size come from that table. The sample holds approximately 260,000 clones, approximately 87% seen once. This clonotype was sampled from a man in his sixties who had recovered from COVID-19. The specimen was peripheral blood.

For the CDR3, the DNA is TGTGCCAGCAGTGGACAGGGTTCCTACGAGCAGTACTTC. Translated, it gives CASSGQGSYEQYF. The V call is TRBV6-2 or TRBV6-3, the J call TRBJ2-7; 8 nucleotides line up with TRBD1. The CDR3 consists of 13 residues. V lost 5 bases, J lost 1 base, and 1 base stayed unmatched. Per germline, CDR1 MNHEY and CDR2 SVGEGT.